This is a list of T cell receptor beta chains from one sample in a study of T cells in Graves' hyperthyroidism and ophthalmopathy. MiXCR was run by TCRdb on the multiplex PCR reads, yielding one entry per CDR3 protein. Counted here are some 460,000 distinct CDR3 sequences, approximately 14% occurring once; the ten biggest clones make up approximately 7.5%. The sample comprised blood. All receptors derive from a woman aged 18-29 years with Graves' hyperthyroidism. Each CDR3 is given with its conserved first and last residue. Each record gives: clone size, V gene, J gene, D gene, CDR3 DNA, CDR3 protein. The D gene is left open where the match is weak. A row's size may be missing; if present it is once, few, many or a size class.

>NA|TRBV20-1|TRBJ2-5|TRBD2
TGCAGTGCTAGAGGACTAGCGGACCAAGAGACCCAGTACTTC
CSARGLADQETQYF
>many|TRBV6-1|TRBJ1-2|NA
TGTGCCAGCAGTTCCCGGACCCCCACTAGAGGCTACACCTTC
CASSSRTPTRGYTF
>many|TRBV2|TRBJ2-1|TRBD2
TGTGCCAGCAGTGAGGTGCGGGGGTCCTACAATGAGCAGTTCTTC
CASSEVRGSYNEQFF
>many|TRBV5-1|TRBJ2-3|TRBD2
TGCGCCAGCAGCTTGGAGGTAGCGGGGGGCCACACAGATACGCAGTATTTT
CASSLEVAGGHTDTQYF
>NA|TRBV12-3/TRBV12-4|TRBJ1-1|NA
TGTGCCAGCTTGGGGATACGCGGGCTGAACACTGAAGCTTTCTTT
CASLGIRGLNTEAFF
>many|TRBV29-1|TRBJ1-2|NA
TGCAGCGTTGAAAGGGCCGGCCGGACCTATGGCTACACCTTC
CSVERAGRTYGYTF
>few|TRBV4-1|TRBJ1-4|TRBD1
TGCGCCAGCAGCCAAGACGGGACAGGGCCTGAGGAAAAACTGTTTTTT
CASSQDGTGPEEKLFF
>many|TRBV18|TRBJ2-5|NA
TGTGCCAGCTCACCAGGGGCCGAAGAGACCCAGTACTTC
CASSPGAEETQYF
>many|TRBV6-2/TRBV6-3|TRBJ2-3|TRBD2
TGTGCCAGCAGTCCCGCGACTAGCGGGGGGCCGGTAGGGGCAGATACGCAGTATTTT
CASSPATSGGPVGADTQYF
>many|TRBV30|TRBJ1-3|NA
TGTGCCTGGGCTCGGGCGGGAGCCGGAAACACCATATATTTT
CAWARAGAGNTIYF
>NA|TRBV5-1|TRBJ1-3|NA
TGCGCCAGCAGCTTGTCAGAGCTGGGGGCTAAAGGAAACACCATATATTTT
CASSLSELGAKGNTIYF
>NA|TRBV30|TRBJ2-3|TRBD1
TGTGCCTGGGCGACAGGGGGAGGGGGCCTCCGGCAGTATTTT
CAWATGGGGLRQYF
>many|TRBV5-1|TRBJ2-3|NA
TGTGCCAGCAGTTTGGGAGAGGGCACAGATACGCAGTATTTT
CASSLGEGTDTQYF
>many|TRBV6-5|TRBJ1-2|NA
TGTGCCAGCAGTTACTCGTCAGGGAATGGCTACACCTTC
CASSYSSGNGYTF
>many|TRBV6-1|TRBJ2-2|NA
TGTGCCAGCAGTCTCTCCCCCGGAACGGACACCGGGGAGCTGTTTTTT
CASSLSPGTDTGELFF
>NA|TRBV9|TRBJ2-7|NA
TGTGCCAGCAGCGTAGCTACGGGTACCGAGCAGTACTTC
CASSVATGTEQYF
>NA|TRBV20-1|TRBJ1-2|TRBD1
TGCAGTGCTAGAGCCGGGACAGGGGGCGTCTTACAGCGCGGCTACACCTTC
CSARAGTGGVLQRGYTF
>many|TRBV20-1|TRBJ2-7|TRBD2
TGCAGTGCGTCTGCCGGGACTAGCGGGAGTAACGAGCAGTACTTC
CSASAGTSGSNEQYF
>NA|TRBV12-3/TRBV12-4|TRBJ2-3|TRBD2
TGTGCCAGCAGTTTATTGGTAGCGGGAGGCGTCAAGGTTACAGATACGCAGTATTTT
CASSLLVAGGVKVTDTQYF
>few|TRBV10-1|TRBJ1-5|NA
TGCGCCAGCAGTGAGATGGAGGGGATCCCCAATCAGCCCCAGCATTTT
CASSEMEGIPNQPQHF
>many|TRBV4-1|TRBJ2-7|TRBD1
TGCGCCAGCAGCCAATGGGCGTCGGACAGGGGAGACGAGCAGTACTTC
CASSQWASDRGDEQYF
>NA|TRBV4-2|TRBJ1-4|NA
TGTGCCAGCAGCCAAGGCGGGACAACTAATGAAAAACTGTTTTTT
CASSQGGTTNEKLFF
>many|TRBV30|TRBJ1-3|NA
TGTGCCTGGAGTGTACCTTACACGCCTGGAAACACCATATATTTT
CAWSVPYTPGNTIYF
>many|TRBV3-1|TRBJ2-3|TRBD2
TGTGCCAGCAGCCAATTCGGGACTAGCGGGGGGCAGTATTTT
CASSQFGTSGGQYF
>many|TRBV9|TRBJ2-5|NA
TGTGCCAGCAGCGTAGGAGAAGAGACCCAGTACTTC
CASSVGEETQYF
>many|TRBV6-2/TRBV6-3|TRBJ2-7|TRBD1
TGTGCCAGCAGTTCACCCGACAGGGACCACGAGCAGTACTTC
CASSSPDRDHEQYF
>many|TRBV5-1|TRBJ2-7|TRBD1
TGCGCCAGCAGCTTGGCCCAGGGGGTAACTACTGGCGAGCAGTACTTC
CASSLAQGVTTGEQYF
>few|TRBV20-1|TRBJ2-3|TRBD2
TGCAGTGCCCCCCCTAGCGGTTTTACAGATACGCAGTATTTT
CSAPPSGFTDTQYF
>few|TRBV20-1|TRBJ2-1|NA
TGCAGTGCCGAACTAGCCCAGGGAGAGACCCAGTTCTTC
CSAELAQGETQFF
>NA|TRBV11-2|TRBJ1-1|TRBD1
TGTGCCAGCAGCTTAGATCGCAGGGGGCATGTCACTGAAGCTTTCTTT
CASSLDRRGHVTEAFF
>many|TRBV4-1|TRBJ2-1|NA
TGCGCCAGCAGCCAGGGGGTCCGCAATGAGCAGTTCTTC
CASSQGVRNEQFF
>many|TRBV20-1|TRBJ2-1|TRBD2
TGCAGTGCTAGAGTTCCGGGGGGAGCCAAGGGCAATGAGCAGTTCTTC
CSARVPGGAKGNEQFF
>many|TRBV27|TRBJ2-5|NA
TGTGCCAGCAGTTTAAATGGGGGGTTCCAAGAGACCCAGTACTTC
CASSLNGGFQETQYF
>many|TRBV20-1|TRBJ2-1|NA
TGCAGTGTCCCACATTCCAGGGATGGTGGCAATGAGCAGTTCTTC
CSVPHSRDGGNEQFF
>NA|TRBV19|TRBJ2-1|TRBD2
TGTGCCAGTAGTATCGGACTAGCGGAAAGCAATGAGCAGTTCTTC
CASSIGLAESNEQFF
>many|TRBV27|TRBJ2-3|NA
TGTGCCAGCAGTTCTGGCGGCGGAGGGGCAGATACGCAGTATTTT
CASSSGGGGADTQYF
>few|TRBV20-1|TRBJ2-5|TRBD1
TGCAGTGCTAGAGTCGGGACAGATCAAGAGACCCAGTACTTC
CSARVGTDQETQYF
>many|TRBV11-2|TRBJ1-2|NA
TGTGCCAGCAGCTTAGGCCCAGGCCTCTATGGCTACACCTTC
CASSLGPGLYGYTF
>many|TRBV20-1|TRBJ1-5|NA
TGCAGTGCTATAACAGGGCGAGGTCAGCCCCAGCATTTT
CSAITGRGQPQHF
>few|TRBV18|TRBJ1-2|NA
TGTGCCAGCTCACCACTCCGAGGGCAGGGCCCGCACTATGGCTACACCTTC
CASSPLRGQGPHYGYTF
>few|TRBV4-1|TRBJ2-3|NA
TGCGCCAGCAGCCAAGAGGAGGGAGTCACAGATACGCAGTATTTT
CASSQEEGVTDTQYF
>few|TRBV5-6|TRBJ1-2|NA
TGTGCCAGCAGCTTGGACGGAGGTTTTAACTATGGCTACACCTTC
CASSLDGGFNYGYTF
>many|TRBV2|TRBJ1-2|TRBD1
TGTGCCAGCAGTGAAGAGACAGGGAACTATGGCTACACCTTC
CASSEETGNYGYTF
>NA|TRBV5-4|TRBJ2-1|NA
TGTGCCAGCAGCTTCGAGGGGCTCTCCTACAATGAGCAGTTCTTC
CASSFEGLSYNEQFF